This TCR beta chain was recorded in a study of Ad26.COV2.S vaccination and SARS-CoV-2 variants. CDR3 size: 15 residues. Per germline, CDR1 MNHEY and CDR2 SMNVEV (reference sequence). Trimming stripped 2 bases from V and 5 bases from J, with 10 bases between. This table comes from immunoSEQ multiplex PCR, and its TCRdb copy is limited to in-frame clones, with some not included. Of about 680,000 clones in the sample, roughly 90% were seen once. The treatment denotes: roughly 20 received Ad26.COV2.S at low or high dose, single or two shots; a few received placebo; per-sample allocation not given. Specimen acquisition occurred on day 63 following the initial vaccine or placebo injection.

The sample was peripheral blood, taken in a trial of Ad26.COV2.S vaccine versus placebo. The receptor comes from a person between 18 and 60 years old who received the Ad26.COV2.S COVID-19 vaccine or a placebo. The gene calls are TRBV27 and TRBJ1-6, with a weak D call TRBD1 (5 bases). CDR3 nucleotides: TGTGCCAGCAGTTTAATAGGGGCCGATAATTCACCCCTCCACTTT. Protein product: CASSLIGADNSPLHF.